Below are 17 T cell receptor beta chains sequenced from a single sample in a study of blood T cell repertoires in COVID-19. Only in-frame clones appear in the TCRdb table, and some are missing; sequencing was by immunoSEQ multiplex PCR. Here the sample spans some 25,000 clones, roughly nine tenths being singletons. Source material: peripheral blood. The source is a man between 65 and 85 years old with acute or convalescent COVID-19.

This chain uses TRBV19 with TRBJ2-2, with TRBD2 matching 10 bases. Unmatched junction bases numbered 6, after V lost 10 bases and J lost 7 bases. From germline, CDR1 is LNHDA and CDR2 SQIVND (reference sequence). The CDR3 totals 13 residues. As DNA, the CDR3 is TGTGCCACCCTAAGCGGGAGGGTCGGGGAGCTGTTTTTT. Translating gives CATLSGRVGELFF.

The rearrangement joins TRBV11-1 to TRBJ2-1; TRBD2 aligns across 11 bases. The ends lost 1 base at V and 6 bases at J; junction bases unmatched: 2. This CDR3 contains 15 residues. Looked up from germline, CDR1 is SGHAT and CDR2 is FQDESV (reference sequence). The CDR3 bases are TGTGCCAGCAGCTTAGTTAGCGGGGGGGGCAATGAGCAGTTCTTC. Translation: CASSLVSGGGNEQFF.

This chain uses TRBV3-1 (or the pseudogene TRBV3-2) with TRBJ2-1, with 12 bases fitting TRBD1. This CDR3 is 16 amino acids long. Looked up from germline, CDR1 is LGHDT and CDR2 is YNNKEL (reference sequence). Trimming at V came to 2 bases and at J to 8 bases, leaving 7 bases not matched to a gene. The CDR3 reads CASSQHGTGGIDEQFF. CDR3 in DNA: TGTGCCAGCAGCCAACACGGGACAGGGGGCATTGATGAGCAGTTCTTC.

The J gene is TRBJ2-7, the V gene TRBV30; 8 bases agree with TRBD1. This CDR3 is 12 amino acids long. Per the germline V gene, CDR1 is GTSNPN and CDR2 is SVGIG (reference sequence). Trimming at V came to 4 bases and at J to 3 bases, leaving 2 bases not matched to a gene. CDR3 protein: CAWNTGGYEQYF. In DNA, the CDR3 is TGTGCCTGGAATACAGGGGGCTACGAGCAGTACTTC. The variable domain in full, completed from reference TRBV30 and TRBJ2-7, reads SQTIHQWPATLVQPVGSPLSLECTVEGTSNPNLYWYRQAAGRGLQLLFYSVGIGQISSEVPQNLSASRPQDRQFILSSKKLLLSDSGFYLCAWNTGGYEQYFGPGTRLTVT.

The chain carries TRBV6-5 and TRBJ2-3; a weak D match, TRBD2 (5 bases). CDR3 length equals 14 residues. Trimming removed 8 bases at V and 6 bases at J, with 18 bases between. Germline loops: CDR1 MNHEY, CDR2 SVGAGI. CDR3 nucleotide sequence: TGTGCCAGCGCTCCTGTGAGGGTCGGGGATACGCAGTATTTT. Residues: CASAPVRVGDTQYF.

The CDR3 loop reads CASSDGLAGHSTDTQYF. The CDR3 bases are TGCGCCAGCAGCGACGGACTAGCGGGTCATAGCACAGATACGCAGTATTTT. This chain links TRBV4-1 with TRBJ2-3, with 11 nucleotides matching TRBD2. Per the germline V gene, CDR1 is MGHRA and CDR2 is YSYEKL. There are 17 residues in the CDR3. V was pared by 5 bases and J by 0 bases, with 7 bases of the junction left unmatched.

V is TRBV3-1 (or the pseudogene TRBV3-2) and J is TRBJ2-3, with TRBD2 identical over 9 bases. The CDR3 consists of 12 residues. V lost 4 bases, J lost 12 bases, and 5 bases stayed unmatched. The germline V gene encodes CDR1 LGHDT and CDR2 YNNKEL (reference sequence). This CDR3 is CASSPEGLAQYF. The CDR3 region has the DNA TGTGCCAGCAGCCCGGAGGGACTAGCACAGTATTTT.

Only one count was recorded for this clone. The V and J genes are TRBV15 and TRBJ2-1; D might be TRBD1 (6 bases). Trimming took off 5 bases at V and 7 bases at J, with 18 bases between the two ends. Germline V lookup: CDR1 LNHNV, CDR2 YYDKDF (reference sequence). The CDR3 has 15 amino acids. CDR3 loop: CATSGTSQRGNEQFF. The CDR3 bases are TGTGCCACCAGCGGAACATCCCAAAGGGGGAATGAGCAGTTCTTC.

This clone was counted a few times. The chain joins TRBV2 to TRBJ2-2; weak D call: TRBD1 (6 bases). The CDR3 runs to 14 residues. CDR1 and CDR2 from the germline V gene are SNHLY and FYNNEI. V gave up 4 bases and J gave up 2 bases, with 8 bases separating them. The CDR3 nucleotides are TGTGCCAGCAGTGCAGGGGACAACACCGGGGAGCTGTTTTTT. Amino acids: CASSAGDNTGELFF.

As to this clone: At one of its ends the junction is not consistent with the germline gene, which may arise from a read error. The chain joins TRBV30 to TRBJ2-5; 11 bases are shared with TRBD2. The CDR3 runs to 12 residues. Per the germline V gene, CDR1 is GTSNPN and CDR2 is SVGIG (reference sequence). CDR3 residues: CAWTSGQETQYF. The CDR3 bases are TGTGCATGGACTAGCGGGCAAGAGACCCAGTACTTC.

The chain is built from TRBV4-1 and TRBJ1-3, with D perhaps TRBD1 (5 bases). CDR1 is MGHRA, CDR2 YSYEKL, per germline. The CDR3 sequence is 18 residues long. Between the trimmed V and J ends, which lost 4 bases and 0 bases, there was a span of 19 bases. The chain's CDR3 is CASSPETSDRSSGNTIYF. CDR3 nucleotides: TGCGCCAGCAGCCCCGAAACCTCCGACAGATCCTCTGGAAACACCATATATTTT.

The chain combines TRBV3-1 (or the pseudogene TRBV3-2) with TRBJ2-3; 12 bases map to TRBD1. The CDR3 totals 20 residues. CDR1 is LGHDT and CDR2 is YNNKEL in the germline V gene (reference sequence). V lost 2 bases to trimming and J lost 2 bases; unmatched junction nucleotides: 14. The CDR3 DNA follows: TGTGCCAGCAGCCAAAGGGCCACCGGGACAGGGGGCGGGTACACAGATACGCAGTATTTT. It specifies CASSQRATGTGGGYTDTQYF.

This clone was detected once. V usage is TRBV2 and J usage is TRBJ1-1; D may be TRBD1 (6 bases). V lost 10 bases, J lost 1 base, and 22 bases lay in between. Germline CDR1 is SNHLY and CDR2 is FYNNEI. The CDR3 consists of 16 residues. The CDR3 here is CATQKGDAETNTEAFF. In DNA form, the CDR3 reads TGTGCCACCCAAAAGGGGGACGCAGAAACGAACACTGAAGCTTTCTTT.

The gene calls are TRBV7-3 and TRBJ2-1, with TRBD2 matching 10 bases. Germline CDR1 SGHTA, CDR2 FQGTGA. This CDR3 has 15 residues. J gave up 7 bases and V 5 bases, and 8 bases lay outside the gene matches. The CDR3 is CASSPLSGRGNEQFF. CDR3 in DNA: TGTGCCAGCAGCCCCTTAAGCGGGAGGGGTAATGAGCAGTTCTTC. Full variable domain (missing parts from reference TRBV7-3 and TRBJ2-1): GAGVSQTPSNKVTEKGKYVELRCDPISGHTALYWYRQSLGQGPEFLIYFQGTGAADDSGLPNDRFFAVRPEGSVSTLKIQRTERGDSAVYLCASSPLSGRGNEQFFGPGTRLTVL.

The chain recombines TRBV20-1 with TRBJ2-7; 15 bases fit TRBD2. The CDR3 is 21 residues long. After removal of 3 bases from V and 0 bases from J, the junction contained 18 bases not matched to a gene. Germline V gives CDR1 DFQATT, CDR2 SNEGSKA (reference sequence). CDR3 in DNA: TGCAGTGCTAGTTCCCAGATTAAGAGGACTAGCGGGAGGGTCGACTCCTACGAGCAGTACTTC. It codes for CSASSQIKRTSGRVDSYEQYF.

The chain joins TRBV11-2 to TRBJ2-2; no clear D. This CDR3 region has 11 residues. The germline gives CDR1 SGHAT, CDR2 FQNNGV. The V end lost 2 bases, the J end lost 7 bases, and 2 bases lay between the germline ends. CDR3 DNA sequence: TGTGCCAGCAGCTTACTCGGGGAGCTGTTTTTT. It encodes CASSLLGELFF.

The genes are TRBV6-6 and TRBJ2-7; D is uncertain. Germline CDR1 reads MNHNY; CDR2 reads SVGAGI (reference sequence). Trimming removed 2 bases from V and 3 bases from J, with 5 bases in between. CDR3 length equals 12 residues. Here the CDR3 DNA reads TGTGCCAGCAGTTACCGAGGCTACGAGCAGTACTTC. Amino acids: CASSYRGYEQYF.